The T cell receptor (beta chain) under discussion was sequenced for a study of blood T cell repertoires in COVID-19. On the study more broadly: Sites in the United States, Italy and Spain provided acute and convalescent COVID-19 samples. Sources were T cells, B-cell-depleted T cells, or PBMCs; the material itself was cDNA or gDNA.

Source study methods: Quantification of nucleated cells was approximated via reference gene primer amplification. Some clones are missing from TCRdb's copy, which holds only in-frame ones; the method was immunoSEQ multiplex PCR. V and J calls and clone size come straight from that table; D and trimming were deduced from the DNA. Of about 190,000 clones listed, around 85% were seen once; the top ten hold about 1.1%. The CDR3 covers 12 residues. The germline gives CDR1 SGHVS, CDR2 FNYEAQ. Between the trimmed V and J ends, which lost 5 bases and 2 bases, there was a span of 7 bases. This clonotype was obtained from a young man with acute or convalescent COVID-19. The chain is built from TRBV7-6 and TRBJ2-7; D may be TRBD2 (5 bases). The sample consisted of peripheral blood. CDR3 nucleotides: TGTGCCAGCAGCCCCGGGACCTACGAGCAGTACTTC. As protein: CASSPGTYEQYF. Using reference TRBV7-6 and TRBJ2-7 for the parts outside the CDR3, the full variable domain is GAGVSQSPRYKVTKRGQDVALRCDPISGHVSLYWYRQALGQGPEFLTYFNYEAQQDKSGLPNDRFSAERPEGSISTLTIQRTEQRDSAMYRCASSPGTYEQYFGPGTRLTVT.